The 28 T cell receptor beta chains below were found in one sample sequenced in a study of shared clonotypes between healthy human individuals. TCRdb's copy holds only in-frame clones and misses some; the assay was immunoSEQ multiplex PCR. The table lists roughly 2 million clones, roughly 94% of them singletons, with 0.1% to 0.15% in the top ten. Sequencing was carried out using naive CD4+ T cells sorted from blood. This sample's subset: CD45RA+ positively selected. These receptors were collected from a man younger than 35 in good health.

V is TRBV21-1 and J is TRBJ1-6; the D call TRBD1 from the table was never checked on the DNA. TRBV21-1 is a pseudogene segment. This CDR3 has 17 amino acids. As DNA, the CDR3 is TGTGCCAGCAGCAAAGGAGAGACAGGCGACTATAATTCACCCCTCCACTTT. It encodes CASSKGETGDYNSPLHF.

The genes are TRBV30 and TRBJ1-6, with D unresolved. Trimming took 8 bases from V and 0 from J, leaving 8 bases between them. CDR3 length: 13 residues. Germline V gives CDR1 GTSNPN, CDR2 SVGIG (reference sequence). For the CDR3, the DNA is TGTGCCGCCTCCGGCTCCTATAATTCACCCCTCCACTTT. Residues: CAASGSYNSPLHF.

The chain combines TRBV10-3 with TRBJ2-5; the D is unclear. Germline V CDR1 and CDR2: ENHRY, SYGVKD. The CDR3 runs 13 residues. Trimming stripped 6 bases from V and 3 bases from J, with 11 bases between. The CDR3 here is CAIRRLPKETQYF. The CDR3 DNA reads TGTGCCATCAGGCGGCTACCGAAAGAGACCCAGTACTTC.

This rearrangement joins TRBV5-1 to TRBJ2-7, with D hard to call. The CDR3 has 16 residues. Germline lookup yields CDR1 SGHRS and CDR2 YFSETQ. Trimming took 0 bases from V and 0 from J, leaving 13 bases between them. CDR3 DNA: TGCGCCAGCAGCTTGGGTCGCGGCCGTTCCTCCTACGAGCAGTACTTC. Translating gives CASSLGRGRSSYEQYF.

The chain has TRBV27 and TRBJ1-2; no reliable D call. V gave up 3 bases and J gave up 3 bases, with 8 bases separating them. The CDR3 length is 13 residues. Germline lookup yields CDR1 MNHEY and CDR2 SMNVEV (reference sequence). CDR3 loop: CASSFRVDYGYTF. In nucleotides, the CDR3 is TGTGCCAGCAGTTTTAGGGTGGACTATGGCTACACCTTC.

The chain employs TRBV19 and TRBJ1-6; D is unclear. CDR3 length: 13 residues. Germline V gives CDR1 LNHDA, CDR2 SQIVND (reference sequence). The ends were cut back, 7 bases at V and 12 bases at J, with 16 bases in the middle. The CDR3 bases are TGTGCCAGTACCACGGACCGGGATCGACCCCTCCACTTT. Translation gives CASTTDRDRPLHF. Based on the CDR3 plus reference TRBV19 and TRBJ1-6, the full variable domain is DGGITQSPKYLFRKEGQNVTLSCEQNLNHDAMYWYRQDPGQGLRLIYYSQIVNDFQKGDIAEGYSVSREKKESFPLTVTSAQKNPTAFYLCASTTDRDRPLHFGNGTRLTVT.

This clone has just one count. The J gene is TRBJ1-5, the V gene TRBV12-5, with D possibly matching TRBD1 (6 bases). Trimming pared 3 bases from V and 7 bases from J, leaving 10 bases between. This CDR3 spans 13 amino acids. The germline gives CDR1 LGHNT, CDR2 FRNRAP. The CDR3 reads CASGFTGNQPQHF. The CDR3 nucleotides are TGTGCTAGTGGTTTCACAGGGAACCAGCCCCAGCATTTT.

The count of this clone is one. The rearrangement uses TRBV11-3 and TRBJ2-7; possibly TRBD1 or TRBD2 for D (6 bases each). This CDR3 is built from 16 residues. CDR1 and CDR2 from the germline V gene are SGHNT and YENEEA. V was trimmed by 5 bases and J by 0 bases, leaving 17 bases between them. The CDR3 DNA sequence: TGTGCCAGCAGCCGGGGGACGGGGGCGAACTCCTACGAGCAGTACTTC. The encoded protein is CASSRGTGANSYEQYF. Full variable domain (missing parts from reference TRBV11-3 and TRBJ2-7): EAGVVQSPRYKIIEKKQPVAFWCNPISGHNTLYWYLQNLGQGPELLIRYENEEAVDDSQLPKDRFSAERLKGVDSTLKIQPAELGDSAVYLCASSRGTGANSYEQYFGPGTRLTVT.

The chain joins TRBV4-1 to TRBJ2-7; D might be TRBD1 or TRBD2, each matching 5 bases. CDR1 and CDR2 from the germline V gene are MGHRA and YSYEKL. The CDR3 loop spans 14 amino acids. With 2 bases removed from V and 6 bases from J, the gap between germline ends came to 14 bases. The CDR3 sequence is CASSQSGFGGEQYF. For the CDR3, the DNA is TGCGCCAGCAGCCAAAGCGGCTTTGGGGGCGAGCAGTACTTC.

The V and J genes are TRBV5-1 and TRBJ1-2, with a weak D call TRBD1 (5 bases). This CDR3 is built from 16 residues. Germline V gene data show CDR1 as SGHRS and CDR2 as YFSETQ. The V gene lost 2 bases and the J gene lost 5 bases, with 19 bases spanning the gap. The CDR3 region has the DNA TGCGCCAGCAGCTTTGGTGAGACACCCGGGGGATATGGCTACACCTTC. It codes for CASSFGETPGGYGYTF.

The CDR3 reads CASSLEAGIGYTF. DNA for the CDR3: TGTGCCAGCAGCTTAGAGGCAGGGATAGGCTACACCTTC. This chain links TRBV11-2 with TRBJ1-2, with D perhaps matching TRBD1 (5 bases). The V gene lost 0 bases and the J gene lost 8 bases, with 10 bases spanning the gap. Germline V CDR1 and CDR2: SGHAT, FQNNGV. This CDR3 contains 13 residues.

This chain links TRBV6-1 with TRBJ2-5, with D possibly matching TRBD1 (5 bases). Between the trimmed V and J ends, which lost 5 bases and 3 bases, there was a span of 13 bases. The CDR3 consists of 14 residues. Per the germline V gene, CDR1 is MNHNS and CDR2 is SASEGT. The DNA of the CDR3 is TGTGCCAGCAGTCTCCAGGGTGTGAAAGAGACCCAGTACTTC. Translating gives CASSLQGVKETQYF.

V gene TRBV29-1 combines with J gene TRBJ2-5, with TRBD2 identical over 7 bases. Germline V lookup: CDR1 SQVTM, CDR2 ANQGSEA. V lost 6 bases and J lost 7; bases outside the gene matches: 11. The CDR3 covers 13 residues. The CDR3: CSVRLAGEGTQYF. The CDR3 nucleotides are TGCAGCGTGAGATTGGCGGGAGAGGGGACCCAGTACTTC.

The CDR3 spells CASSAGLAGQNEQFF. The CDR3 bases are TGTGCCAGCAGCGCTGGACTAGCGGGGCAAAATGAGCAGTTCTTC. The rearrangement links TRBV9 to TRBJ2-1; the match to TRBD2 covers 12 bases. Germline V CDR1 and CDR2: SGDLS, YYNGEE. The V segment lost 3 bases and the J segment 7 bases; nucleotides outside the gene matches: 5. This CDR3 contains 15 residues.

The gene calls are TRBV6-5 and TRBJ2-1, with a possible D match to TRBD2 (5 bases). The CDR3 loop spans 12 amino acids. The ends were cut back, 6 bases at V and 7 bases at J, with 10 bases in the middle. Looked up from germline, CDR1 is MNHEY and CDR2 is SVGAGI. CDR3 sequence reads: CASSRGTNEQFF. Written as DNA, the CDR3 is TGTGCCAGCAGCCGGGGAACTAATGAGCAGTTCTTC.

The chain is built from TRBV18 and TRBJ2-3, with 7 nucleotides matching TRBD1. The junction had 4 bases not matched to a gene; V was cut back by 8 bases and J by 2 bases. This CDR3 has 13 amino acids. Germline values: CDR1 KGHSH, CDR2 LQKENI. The CDR3 DNA reads as TGTGCCAGCCATGGACAGGTCACAGATACGCAGTATTTT. This encodes CASHGQVTDTQYF.

This chain joins TRBV4-1 and TRBJ2-7; either TRBD1 or TRBD2 may fit D (5 bases each). This CDR3 is 14 amino acids long. The V and J ends lost 6 bases and 5 bases respectively, with 17 bases between them. Germline V lookup: CDR1 MGHRA, CDR2 YSYEKL. Here the CDR3 DNA reads TGCGCCAGCAGGATGATTGGGGGTTTCAACGAGCAGTACTTC. Its translation is CASRMIGGFNEQYF.

The rearrangement joins TRBV7-2 to TRBJ2-3; the match to TRBD2 covers 7 bases. The CDR3 extends over 17 amino acids. In germline, CDR1 is SGHTA, CDR2 FQGNSA. Losses at the gene ends were 1 base for V and 0 bases for J; bases not matched to a gene: 7. CDR3 in amino acids: CASSLVSSGPSTDTQYF. The CDR3 DNA reads as TGTGCCAGCAGCTTAGTTTCTAGCGGCCCGAGCACAGATACGCAGTATTTT. Complete variable domain (other parts from reference TRBV7-2 and TRBJ2-3): GAGVSQSPSNKVTEKGKDVELRCDPISGHTALYWYRQSLGQGLEFLIYFQGNSAPDKSGLPSDRFSAERTGGSVSTLTIQRTQQEDSAVYLCASSLVSSGPSTDTQYFGPGTRLTVL.

J is TRBJ2-1 and V is TRBV7-2, with TRBD1 matching over 8 bases. The CDR3 has 16 residues. Looked up from germline, CDR1 is SGHTA and CDR2 is FQGNSA. V shed 5 bases and J 0 bases; nucleotides not matched to a gene: 6. The CDR3 DNA sequence: TGTGCCAGCAGCCCAGGACAGGGCCGCTCCTACAATGAGCAGTTCTTC. It yields the protein CASSPGQGRSYNEQFF.

The chain joins TRBV19 to TRBJ2-1, with D possibly TRBD1 on 5 matching bases. The V and J ends lost 1 base and 7 bases respectively, with 11 bases between them. This CDR3 spans 14 amino acids. CDR1 is LNHDA, CDR2 SQIVND, per germline (reference sequence). CDR3 nucleotides: TGTGCCAGTAGTATAGGGGCAGGGCAGAATGAGCAGTTCTTC. This translates into CASSIGAGQNEQFF.

This clone appeared a single time. A much larger clone sits a single nucleotide away, making a read error possible. The chain has TRBV7-9 and TRBJ1-5; possible D gene TRBD1, 5 bases. CDR1 and CDR2 (germline): SEHNR, FQNEAQ (reference sequence). Trimming cost V 5 bases and J 6 bases, with 11 bases left between them. This CDR3 is built from 13 residues. The CDR3 sequence: CASSQTGTQPQHF. CDR3 nucleotide sequence: TGTGCCAGCAGCCAAACAGGAACTCAGCCCCAGCATTTT. Variable domain in full (rest from reference TRBV7-9 and TRBJ1-5): DTGVSQNPRHKITKRGQNVTFRCDPISEHNRLYWYRQTLGQGPEFLTYFQNEAQLEKSRLLSDRFSAERPKGSFSTLEIQRTEQGDSAMYLCASSQTGTQPQHFGDGTRLSIL.

The rearrangement uses TRBV2 and TRBJ1-1; unclear D gene. V was cut by 3 bases and J by 1 base, with 12 bases left in between. CDR1 and CDR2 from the germline V gene are SNHLY and FYNNEI. CDR3 size: 15 residues. CDR3 coding DNA: TGTGCCAGCAGTGATCGAGAGGTTCCGAACACTGAAGCTTTCTTT. This sequence encodes CASSDREVPNTEAFF.

In this sample, this clone turned up once. The chain joins TRBV13 to TRBJ2-3; 11 bases are a match to TRBD2. CDR1 is PRHDT and CDR2 is FYEKMQ in the germline V gene (reference sequence). With V trimmed by 2 bases and J by 2 bases, 6 bases remained unmatched. The CDR3 consists of 17 residues. CDR3 in DNA: TGTGCCAGCAGCTTACGACTAGCGGGGACCGCCACAGATACGCAGTATTTT. This codes for CASSLRLAGTATDTQYF.

This clone was detected once. The V gene is TRBV5-1, the J gene TRBJ2-1; TRBD1 matches 8 bases. Germline CDR1 SGHRS, CDR2 YFSETQ. This CDR3 comprises 16 residues. The V gene end was trimmed by 0 bases and the J gene end by 6 bases; junction bases not matched to a gene: 8. The CDR3 nucleotides read TGCGCCAGCAGCTTGGGTGGCAGGGGGCTCCGCAATGAGCAGTTCTTC. It specifies CASSLGGRGLRNEQFF.

This chain uses TRBV19 with TRBJ2-1, with D perhaps TRBD1 (6 bases). The CDR3 consists of 17 residues. Germline values: CDR1 LNHDA, CDR2 SQIVND (reference sequence). The ends were cut back, 4 bases at V and 3 bases at J, with 19 bases in the middle. Here the CDR3 DNA reads TGTGCCAGTAGTAGGGGTTTAACCGGGACACTCTACAATGAGCAGTTCTTC. It encodes CASSRGLTGTLYNEQFF.

In DNA form, the CDR3 reads TGTGCCAGCCTACCAAAAGGGGGCAAGAAGACCCAGTACTTC. This sequence encodes CASLPKGGKKTQYF. This rearrangement joins TRBV6-6 to TRBJ2-5, with TRBD1 matching 7 bases. With 8 bases clipped from V and 6 bases from J, the junction kept 12 bases outside the gene matches. The V gene's germline CDR1 is MNHNY and CDR2 SVGAGI (reference sequence). CDR3 length: 14 residues.

As to this clone: At the DNA level, this CDR3 is encoded by other sequences in the same sample as well. The rearrangement links TRBV5-1 to TRBJ2-1; D might be TRBD1 (6 bases). Trimming took 4 bases from V and 6 from J, leaving 8 bases between them. Per the germline V gene, CDR1 is SGHRS and CDR2 is YFSETQ. This CDR3 region has 12 residues. This chain's CDR3 is CASSIQGNEQFF. In nucleotides, the CDR3 is TGCGCCAGCAGCATACAGGGCAATGAGCAGTTCTTC.

This chain joins TRBV6-6 and TRBJ1-1; 8 bases are shared with TRBD1. Germline CDR1 MNHNY, CDR2 SVGAGI (reference sequence). This CDR3 is 12 amino acids long. V lost 8 bases, J lost 8 bases, and 7 bases stayed unmatched. This chain's CDR3 is CASGERDREAFF. As DNA, the CDR3 is TGTGCCAGCGGGGAAAGGGACAGGGAAGCTTTCTTT.